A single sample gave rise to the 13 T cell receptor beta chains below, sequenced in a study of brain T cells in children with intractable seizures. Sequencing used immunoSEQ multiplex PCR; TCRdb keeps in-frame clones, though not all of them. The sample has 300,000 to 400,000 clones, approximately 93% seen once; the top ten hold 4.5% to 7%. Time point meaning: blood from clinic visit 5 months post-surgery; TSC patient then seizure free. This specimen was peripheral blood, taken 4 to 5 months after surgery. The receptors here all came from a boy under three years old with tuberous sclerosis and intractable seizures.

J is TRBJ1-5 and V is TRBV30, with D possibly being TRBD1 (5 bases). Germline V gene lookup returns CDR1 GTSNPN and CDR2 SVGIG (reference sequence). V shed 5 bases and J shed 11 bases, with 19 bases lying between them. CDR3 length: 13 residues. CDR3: CAWGSGILAAQHF. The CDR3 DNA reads TGTGCCTGGGGGTCAGGGATCTTGGCGGCCCAGCATTTT.

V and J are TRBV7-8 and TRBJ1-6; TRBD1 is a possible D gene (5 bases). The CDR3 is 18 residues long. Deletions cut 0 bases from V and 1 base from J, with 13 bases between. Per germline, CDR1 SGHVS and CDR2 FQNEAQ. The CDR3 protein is CASSLAGAAPSYNSPLHF. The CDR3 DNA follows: TGTGCCAGCAGCTTAGCAGGGGCAGCCCCTTCCTATAATTCACCCCTCCACTTT.

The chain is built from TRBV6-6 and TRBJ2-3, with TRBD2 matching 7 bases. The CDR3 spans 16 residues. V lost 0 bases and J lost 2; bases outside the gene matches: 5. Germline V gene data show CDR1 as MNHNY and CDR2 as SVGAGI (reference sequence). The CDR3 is CASSYSERDHTDTQYF. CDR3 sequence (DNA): TGTGCCAGCAGTTACTCGGAGCGGGATCACACAGATACGCAGTATTTT.

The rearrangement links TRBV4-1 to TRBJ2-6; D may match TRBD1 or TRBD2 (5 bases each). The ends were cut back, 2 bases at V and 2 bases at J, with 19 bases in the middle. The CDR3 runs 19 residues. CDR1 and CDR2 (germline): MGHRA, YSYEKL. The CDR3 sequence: CASSQRGEGGIAGANVLTF. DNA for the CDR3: TGCGCCAGCAGCCAAAGGGGAGAGGGCGGTATAGCTGGGGCCAACGTCCTGACTTTC.

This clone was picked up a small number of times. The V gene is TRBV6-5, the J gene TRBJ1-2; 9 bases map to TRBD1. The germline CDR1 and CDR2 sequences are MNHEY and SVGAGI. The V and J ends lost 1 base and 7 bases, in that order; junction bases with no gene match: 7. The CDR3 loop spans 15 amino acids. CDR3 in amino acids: CASSYFSGQGFGYTF. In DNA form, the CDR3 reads TGTGCCAGCAGTTACTTCTCGGGACAGGGTTTTGGCTACACCTTC.

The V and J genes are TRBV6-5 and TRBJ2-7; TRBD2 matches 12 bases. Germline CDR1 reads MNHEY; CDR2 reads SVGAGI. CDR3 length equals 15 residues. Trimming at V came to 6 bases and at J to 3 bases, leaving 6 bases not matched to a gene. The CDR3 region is CASRIGTSGLYEQYF. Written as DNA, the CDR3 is TGTGCCAGCAGAATTGGGACTAGCGGGCTCTACGAGCAGTACTTC.

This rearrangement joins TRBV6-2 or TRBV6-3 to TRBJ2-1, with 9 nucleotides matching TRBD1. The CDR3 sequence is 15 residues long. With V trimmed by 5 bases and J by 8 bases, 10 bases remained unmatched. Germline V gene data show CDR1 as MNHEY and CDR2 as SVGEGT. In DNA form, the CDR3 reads TGTGCCAGCAGTCTAAGGGACAGGGACCGAGATGAGCAGTTCTTC. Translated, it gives CASSLRDRDRDEQFF.

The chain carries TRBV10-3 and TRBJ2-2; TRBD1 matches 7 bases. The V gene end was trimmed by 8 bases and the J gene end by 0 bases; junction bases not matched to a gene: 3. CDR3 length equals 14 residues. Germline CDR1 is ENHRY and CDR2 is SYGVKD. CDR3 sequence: CAIGGQANTGELFF. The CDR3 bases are TGTGCCATCGGTGGACAGGCGAACACCGGGGAGCTGTTTTTT.

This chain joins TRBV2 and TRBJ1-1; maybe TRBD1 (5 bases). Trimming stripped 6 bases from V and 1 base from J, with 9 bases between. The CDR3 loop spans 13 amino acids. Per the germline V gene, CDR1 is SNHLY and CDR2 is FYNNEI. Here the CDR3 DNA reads TGTGCCAGCAGGACAGAAAAGAACACTGAAGCTTTCTTT. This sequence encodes CASRTEKNTEAFF.

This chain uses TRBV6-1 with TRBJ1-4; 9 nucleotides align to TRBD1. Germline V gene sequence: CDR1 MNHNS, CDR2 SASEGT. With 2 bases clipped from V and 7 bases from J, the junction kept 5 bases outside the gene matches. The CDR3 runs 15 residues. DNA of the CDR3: TGTGCCAGCAGTGAATGGGGGACAGGGAGTGAAAAACTGTTTTTT. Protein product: CASSEWGTGSEKLFF.

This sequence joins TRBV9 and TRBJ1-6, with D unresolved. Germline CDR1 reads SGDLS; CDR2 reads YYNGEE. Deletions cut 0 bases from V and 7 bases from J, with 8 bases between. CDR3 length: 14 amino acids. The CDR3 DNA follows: TGTGCCAGCAGCGTAGCCCATACGAATTCACCCCTCCACTTT. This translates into CASSVAHTNSPLHF.

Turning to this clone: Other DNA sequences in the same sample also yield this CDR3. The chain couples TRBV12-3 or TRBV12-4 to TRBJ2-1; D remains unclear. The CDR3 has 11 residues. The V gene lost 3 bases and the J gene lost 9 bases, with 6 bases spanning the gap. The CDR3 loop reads CASSLVGEQFF. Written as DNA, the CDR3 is TGTGCCAGCAGTTTGGTGGGTGAGCAGTTCTTC.

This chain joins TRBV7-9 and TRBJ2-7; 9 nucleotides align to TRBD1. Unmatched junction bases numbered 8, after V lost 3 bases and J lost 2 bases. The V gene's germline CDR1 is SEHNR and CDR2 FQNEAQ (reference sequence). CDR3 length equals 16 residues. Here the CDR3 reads CASSFGLRTGAYEQYF. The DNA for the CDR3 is TGTGCCAGCAGCTTTGGTCTCCGGACAGGGGCCTACGAGCAGTACTTC.